Listed below are T cell receptor beta chains from one sample, sequenced in a study of CD8+ T cells in alopecia areata. Assay used: immunoSEQ multiplex PCR; TCRdb lists only in-frame clones, some missing. The sample contains roughly 200,000 clones, roughly 53% of which appear only once. Material: CD8+ T cells sorted from blood, obtained at week 24, from a patient treated with tofacitinib. The receptors were sampled from a human donor with alopecia areata. CDR3s include the opening cysteine and the closing phenylalanine or tryptophan. A D gene is named only where the DNA matches it firmly. Expanded clones get a size class; other rows say once, few or many, or leave the size out.

D gene,clone size,J gene,V gene,CDR3 protein,CDR3 DNA
TRBD1,-,TRBJ2-7,TRBV5-4,CASSPGRDRTYEQYF,TGTGCCAGCAGCCCCGGGCGGGACAGGACCTACGAGCAGTACTTC
TRBD1,few,TRBJ1-5,TRBV29-1,CSVADRANQPQHF,TGCAGCGTTGCAGACAGGGCAAATCAGCCCCAGCATTTT
-,-,TRBJ1-2,TRBV14,CASSQLKGGGNYGYTF,TGTGCCAGCAGCCAGCTCAAAGGGGGAGGGAACTATGGCTACACCTTC
-,-,TRBJ1-1,TRBV12-5,CASGEGGMNTEAFF,TGTGCTAGTGGTGAGGGGGGAATGAACACTGAAGCTTTCTTT
-,-,TRBJ2-3,TRBV18,CASSLHARSSTDTQYF,TGTGCCAGCTCACTACACGCTCGTTCTAGCACAGATACGCAGTATTTT
-,few,TRBJ2-3,TRBV6-6,CASSYTEDADTQYF,TGTGCCAGCAGTTACACTGAGGACGCAGATACGCAGTATTTT
-,-,TRBJ1-5,TRBV23-1,CASSQRRILENQPQHF,TGCGCCAGCAGTCAAAGGCGGATTCTGGAGAATCAGCCCCAGCATTTT
TRBD1,-,TRBJ2-3,TRBV29-1,CSVEGLTGKRDTDTQYF,TGCAGCGTTGAAGGGTTGACAGGGAAACGGGACACAGATACGCAGTATTTT
-,few,TRBJ2-3,TRBV7-8,CASSLAPAGDTQYF,TGTGCCAGCAGCTTAGCCCCGGCCGGGGATACGCAGTATTTT
-,-,TRBJ1-6,TRBV30,CAWSVGGTYSPLHF,TGTGCCTGGAGTGTAGGAGGGACCTATTCACCCCTCCACTTT
-,few,TRBJ1-6,TRBV9,CASSVDVRGNSPLHF,TGTGCCAGCAGCGTAGATGTCAGGGGAAATTCACCCCTCCACTTT
-,few,TRBJ1-2,TRBV30,CAWSVNYGYTF,TGTGCCTGGAGTGTAAACTATGGCTACACCTTC
-,-,TRBJ1-2,TRBV6-6,CASSSTGPYGYTF,TGTGCCAGCAGTTCGACCGGGCCCTACGGCTACACCTTC
-,-,TRBJ2-5,TRBV4-3,CASSQGGGQETQYF,TGCGCCAGCAGCCAAGGCGGAGGCCAAGAGACCCAGTACTTC
-,-,TRBJ2-1,TRBV29-1,CSVEGLNINEQFF,TGCAGCGTTGAGGGGCTCAACATCAATGAGCAGTTCTTC
TRBD2,few,TRBJ2-3,TRBV5-6,CASSGGGWTQYF,TGTGCCAGCAGCGGCGGGGGGTGGACGCAGTATTTT
-,-,TRBJ2-3,TRBV9,CASSVEKTRDTQYF,TGTGCCAGCAGCGTCGAAAAGACTAGAGATACGCAGTATTTT
-,few,TRBJ2-7,TRBV29-1,CSAMMGYEQYF,TGCAGCGCTATGATGGGGTACGAGCAGTACTTC
-,few,TRBJ1-4,TRBV29-1,CSVVTEDEKLFF,TGCAGCGTTGTCACGGAGGATGAAAAACTGTTTTTT
-,-,TRBJ2-7,TRBV5-6,CASSNAGRVYEQYF,TGTGCCAGCAGCAACGCAGGCAGGGTCTACGAGCAGTACTTC
-,-,TRBJ2-6,TRBV4-3,CASSQDGEGEGPDSGANVLTF,TGCGCCAGCAGCCAAGATGGTGAAGGCGAGGGGCCCGACTCTGGGGCCAACGTCCTGACTTTC
-,-,TRBJ2-7,TRBV19,CASSIAPRSSYEQYF,TGTGCCAGTAGTATAGCGCCCAGGTCCTCCTACGAGCAGTACTTC
-,-,TRBJ1-1,TRBV4-3,CASSQDGETEAFF,TGCGCCAGCAGCCAAGACGGGGAAACTGAAGCTTTCTTT
-,-,TRBJ1-2,TRBV6-6,CASSYGAGYGYTF,TGTGCCAGCAGTTACGGGGCGGGGTATGGCTACACCTTC
TRBD2,-,TRBJ2-7,TRBV29-1,CSVKAGGPGQYF,TGCAGCGTAAAAGCGGGGGGGCCCGGGCAGTACTTC
-,few,TRBJ1-4,TRBV6-6,CASSYTGEKLFF,TGTGCCAGCAGTTACACTGGCGAAAAACTGTTTTTT
-,-,TRBJ1-5,TRBV6-6,CASSYSGVRDQPQHF,TGTGCCAGCAGTTACTCGGGGGTTAGGGATCAGCCCCAGCATTTT
-,-,TRBJ1-1,TRBV19,CASTVANTEAFF,TGTGCCAGCACAGTCGCGAACACTGAAGCTTTCTTT
-,-,TRBJ1-6,TRBV15,CATSRARVEEANSPLHF,TGTGCCACCAGCAGAGCTAGGGTTGAGGAGGCCAACTCACCCCTCCACTTT
-,-,TRBJ1-2,TRBV12-5,CASGFGNNNYGYTF,TGTGCTAGTGGTTTCGGAAACAATAACTATGGCTACACCTTC
-,few,TRBJ2-7,TRBV9,CASSVGDSAGYEQYF,TGTGCCAGCAGCGTAGGGGATAGCGCAGGCTACGAGCAGTACTTC
TRBD1,few,TRBJ2-2,TRBV6-6,CASSDRANTGELFF,TGTGCCAGCAGCGACAGGGCGAACACCGGGGAGCTGTTTTTT
-,once,TRBJ2-7,TRBV13,CASSLGDSLYEQYF,TGTGCCAGCAGCTTAGGGGACAGCCTATACGAGCAGTACTTC
-,-,TRBJ1-2,TRBV30,CACSSSTPYGYTF,TGTGCCTGCTCGAGCTCGACACCATATGGCTACACCTTC